Ten or more counts support the clone carrying this T cell receptor (delta chain). TCRdb's listed protein matches a much larger clone and diverges from this DNA's translation at residue 8, likely through a read error; the protein shown comes from the DNA. The sample comes from a study of γδ T cells in repeated Plasmodium falciparum infection. Unmatched junction bases numbered 33, after V lost 4 bases and J lost 5 bases. The CDR3 has 23 amino acids. Germline CDR1 reads TSWWSYY; CDR2 reads QGS. Both TRG and TRD chains were sequenced from each sorted sample. TCRdb processed the multiplex PCR reads again with the CATT caller. This sample has some 51,000 delta-chain clones, with roughly 2% found just once. Flow sorting of PBMC yielded separate Vgamma9/Vdelta2+ and Vdelta2-negative gammadelta T cell populations for bulk repertoire analysis.

The specimen sequenced was gamma-delta T cells from blood. The V gene is TRDV1, the J gene TRDJ1; 8 bases are shared with TRDD3. The TCR comes from a pool of human donors (malaria-infected and uninfected, not separated). The DNA for the CDR3 is TGTGCTCTTGGGGTTCCGTCTACTCCCTTCCACAGTACTGGGGGGCGAGCCCAGGATAAACTCATCTTT. Its translation: CALGVPSTPFHSTGGRAQDKLIF.